This T cell receptor (beta chain) was profiled in a study of blood T cell repertoires in COVID-19. The wider study: Researchers got acute and convalescent COVID-19 samples from the United States, Italy and Spain. The analysed material was cDNA or gDNA that came from T cells, B-cell-depleted T cells, or PBMCs.

Using immunoSEQ multiplex PCR, the repertoire was profiled, and TCRdb retains in-frame clones only, with some absent. The sample lists 90,000 to 140,000 clones, approximately 85% occurring once. The source is a man between 45 and 60 years old with acute or convalescent COVID-19. The sample comprised peripheral blood.

CDR3 nucleotide sequence: TGTGCCAGCAGCCAAGAGGGCAGGACAGGGACTGGGTTCTATGGCTACACCTTC. Translating it yields CASSQEGRTGTGFYGYTF. J is TRBJ1-2 and V is TRBV4-2, with 8 bases fitting TRBD1. With 0 bases clipped from V and 4 bases from J, the junction kept 13 bases outside the gene matches. Germline V gives CDR1 LGHNA, CDR2 YNFKEQ. The CDR3 runs 18 residues.